This record concerns one T cell receptor (beta chain) sequence. Original methodology: Nucleated cell number was recorded as an estimate derived from reference gene primer amplification. Sequenced by immunoSEQ multiplex PCR; TCRdb stores in-frame clones only, minus some. V, J and clone size reflect that table, while D and trimming were determined from the DNA. The sample records about 170,000 clones, about 83% being singletons. The data belong to a study of blood T cell repertoires in COVID-19. The CDR3 consists of 11 residues. CDR1 and CDR2 (germline): SQVTM, ANQGSEA. The V gene lost 4 bases and the J gene lost 4 bases, with 8 bases spanning the gap.

Sequenced input: peripheral blood. This sequence originates from a woman of 80 years or more with acute or convalescent COVID-19. This sequence joins TRBV29-1 and TRBJ2-7, with D tentatively TRBD1 (5 bases). The CDR3 nucleotides are TGCAGCGTTGCGGCAGGGTACGAGCAGTACTTC. Encoded protein: CSVAAGYEQYF.